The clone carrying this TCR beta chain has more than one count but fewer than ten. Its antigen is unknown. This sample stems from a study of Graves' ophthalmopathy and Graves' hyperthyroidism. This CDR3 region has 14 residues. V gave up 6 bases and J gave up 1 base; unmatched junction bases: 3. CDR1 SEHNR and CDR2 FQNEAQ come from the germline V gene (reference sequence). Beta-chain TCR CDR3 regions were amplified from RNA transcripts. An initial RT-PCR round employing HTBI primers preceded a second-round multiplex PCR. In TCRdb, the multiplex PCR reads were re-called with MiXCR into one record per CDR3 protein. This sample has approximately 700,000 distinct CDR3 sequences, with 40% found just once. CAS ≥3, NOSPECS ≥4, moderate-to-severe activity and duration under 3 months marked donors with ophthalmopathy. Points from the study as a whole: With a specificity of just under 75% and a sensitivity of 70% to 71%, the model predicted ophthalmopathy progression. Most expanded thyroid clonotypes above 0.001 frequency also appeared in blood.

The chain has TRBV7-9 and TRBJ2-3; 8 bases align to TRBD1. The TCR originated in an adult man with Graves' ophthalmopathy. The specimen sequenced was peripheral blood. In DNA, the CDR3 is TGTGCCAGCAGTAGGACAGGGCGCACAGATACGCAGTATTTT. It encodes CASSRTGRTDTQYF.